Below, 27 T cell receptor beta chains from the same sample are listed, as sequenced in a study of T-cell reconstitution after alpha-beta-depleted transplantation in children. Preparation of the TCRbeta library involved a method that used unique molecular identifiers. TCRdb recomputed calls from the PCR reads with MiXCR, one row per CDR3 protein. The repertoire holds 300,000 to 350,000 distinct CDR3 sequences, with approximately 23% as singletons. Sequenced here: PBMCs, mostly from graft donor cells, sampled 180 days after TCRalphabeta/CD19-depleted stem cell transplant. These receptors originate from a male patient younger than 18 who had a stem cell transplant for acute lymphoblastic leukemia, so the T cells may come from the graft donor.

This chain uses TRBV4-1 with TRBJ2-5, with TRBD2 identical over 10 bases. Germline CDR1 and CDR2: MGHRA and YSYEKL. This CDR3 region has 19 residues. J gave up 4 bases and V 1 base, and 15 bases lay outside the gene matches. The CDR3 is CASSQGRFRGPSGRETQYF. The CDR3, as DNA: TGCGCCAGCAGCCAAGGACGATTTAGGGGGCCTAGCGGGAGAGAGACCCAGTACTTC.

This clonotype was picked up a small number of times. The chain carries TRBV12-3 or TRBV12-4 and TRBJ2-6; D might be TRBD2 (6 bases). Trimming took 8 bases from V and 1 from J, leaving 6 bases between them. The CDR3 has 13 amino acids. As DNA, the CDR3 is TGTGCCAGCGGGGGGTCTGGGGCCAACGTCCTGACTTTC. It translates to CASGGSGANVLTF.

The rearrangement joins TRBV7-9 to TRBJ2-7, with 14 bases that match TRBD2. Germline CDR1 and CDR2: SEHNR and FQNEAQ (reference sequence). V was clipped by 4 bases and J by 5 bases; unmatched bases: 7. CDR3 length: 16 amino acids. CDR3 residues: CASSSTSGRAGDEQYF. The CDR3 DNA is TGTGCCAGCAGCTCGACTAGCGGGAGGGCCGGAGACGAGCAGTACTTC.

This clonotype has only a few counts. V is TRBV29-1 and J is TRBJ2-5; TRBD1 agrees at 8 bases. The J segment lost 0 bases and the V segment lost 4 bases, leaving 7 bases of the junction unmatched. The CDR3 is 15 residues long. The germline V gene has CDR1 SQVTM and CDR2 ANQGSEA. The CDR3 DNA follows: TGCAGCGTTGGGAGGACAGGGCACTACCAAGAGACCCAGTACTTC. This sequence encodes CSVGRTGHYQETQYF.

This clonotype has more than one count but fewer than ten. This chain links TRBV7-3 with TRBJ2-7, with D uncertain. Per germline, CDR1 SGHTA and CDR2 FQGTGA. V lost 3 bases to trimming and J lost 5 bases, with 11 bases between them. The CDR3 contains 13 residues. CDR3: CASSFLGRHEQYF. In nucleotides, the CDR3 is TGTGCCAGCAGCTTTCTGGGTCGCCACGAGCAGTACTTC.

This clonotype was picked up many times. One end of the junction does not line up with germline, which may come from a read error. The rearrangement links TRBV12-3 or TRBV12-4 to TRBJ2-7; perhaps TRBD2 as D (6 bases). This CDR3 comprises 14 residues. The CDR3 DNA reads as TGCGCCAGCAGCTTGGGAGGCGGCACCTACGAGCAGTACTTC. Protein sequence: CASSLGGGTYEQYF.

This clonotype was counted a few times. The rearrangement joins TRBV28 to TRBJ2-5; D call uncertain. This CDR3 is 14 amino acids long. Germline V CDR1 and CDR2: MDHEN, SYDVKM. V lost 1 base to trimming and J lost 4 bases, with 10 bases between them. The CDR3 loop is CASSLSRMAETQYF. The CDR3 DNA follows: TGTGCCAGCAGTTTATCCAGAATGGCAGAGACCCAGTACTTC.

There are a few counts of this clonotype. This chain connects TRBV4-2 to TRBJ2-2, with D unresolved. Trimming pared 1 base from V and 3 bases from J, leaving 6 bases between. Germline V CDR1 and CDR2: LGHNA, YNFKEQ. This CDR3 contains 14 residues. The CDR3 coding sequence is TGTGCCAGCAGCCAAGGGACCTACACCGGGGAGCTGTTTTTT. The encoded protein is CASSQGTYTGELFF.

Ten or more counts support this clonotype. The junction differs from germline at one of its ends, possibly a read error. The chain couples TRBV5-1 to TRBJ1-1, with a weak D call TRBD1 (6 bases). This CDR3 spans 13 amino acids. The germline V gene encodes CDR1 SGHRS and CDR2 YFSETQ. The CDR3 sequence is CASSRGGGTEAFF. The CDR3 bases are TGTGCCAGCAGTCGAGGGGGGGGTACTGAAGCTTTCTTT.

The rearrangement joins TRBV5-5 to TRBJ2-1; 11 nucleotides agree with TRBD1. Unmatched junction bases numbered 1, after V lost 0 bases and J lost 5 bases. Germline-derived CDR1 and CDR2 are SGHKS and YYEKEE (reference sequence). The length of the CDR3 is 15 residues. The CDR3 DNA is TGTGCCAGCAGCTTGGAGGGACAGGGGGACAATGAGCAGTTCTTC. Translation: CASSLEGQGDNEQFF.

CDR3 sequence reads: CASSIRGSWHEQYF. The DNA of the CDR3 is TGTGCCAGCAGTATAAGAGGGAGTTGGCACGAGCAGTACTTC. The genes are TRBV28 and TRBJ2-7; perhaps TRBD2 as D (5 bases). From germline, CDR1 is MDHEN and CDR2 SYDVKM. The CDR3 covers 14 residues. The germline V and J ends were trimmed by 5 bases and 5 bases, with 16 bases remaining between them.

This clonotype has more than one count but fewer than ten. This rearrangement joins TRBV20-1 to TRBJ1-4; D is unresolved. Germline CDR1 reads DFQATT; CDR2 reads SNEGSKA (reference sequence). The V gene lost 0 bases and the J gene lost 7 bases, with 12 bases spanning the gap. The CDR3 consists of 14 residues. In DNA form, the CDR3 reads TGCAGTGCTAGAGAGGAGGAGATGAGTGAAAAACTGTTTTTT. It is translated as CSAREEEMSEKLFF.

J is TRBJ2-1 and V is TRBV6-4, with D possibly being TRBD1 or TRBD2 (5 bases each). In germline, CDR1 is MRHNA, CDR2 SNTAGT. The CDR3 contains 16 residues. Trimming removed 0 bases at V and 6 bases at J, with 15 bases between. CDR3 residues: CASSDSPGPRGNEQFF. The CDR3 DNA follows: TGTGCCAGCAGTGACTCCCCGGGACCCCGGGGCAATGAGCAGTTCTTC.

Here the CDR3 reads CASSSTLSGNTIYF. The CDR3 bases are TGTGCCAGTAGTTCCACACTCTCTGGAAACACCATATATTTT. V and J are TRBV19 and TRBJ1-3; D not certain. The V and J ends lost 5 bases and 0 bases respectively, with 8 bases between them. Per the germline V gene, CDR1 is LNHDA and CDR2 is SQIVND (reference sequence). The CDR3 has 14 residues.

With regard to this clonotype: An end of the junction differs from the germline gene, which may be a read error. The CDR3 DNA sequence: TGCAGTGCTAGTAAGGGACTTAGCAAAGATACGCAGTATTTT. Encoded protein: CSASKGLSKDTQYF. The chain combines TRBV20-1 with TRBJ2-3, with D tentatively TRBD2 (6 bases). Germline V gene lookup returns CDR1 DFQATT and CDR2 SNEGSKA (reference sequence). This CDR3 has 14 residues.

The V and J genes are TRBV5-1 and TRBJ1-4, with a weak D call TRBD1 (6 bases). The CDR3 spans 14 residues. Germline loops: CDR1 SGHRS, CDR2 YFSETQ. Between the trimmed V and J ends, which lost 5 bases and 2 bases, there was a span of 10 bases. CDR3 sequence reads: CASRTGGTNEKLFF. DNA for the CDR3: TGCGCCAGCAGGACAGGTGGTACTAATGAAAAACTGTTTTTT. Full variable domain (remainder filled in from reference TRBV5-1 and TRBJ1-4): KAGVTQTPRYLIKTRGQQVTLSCSPISGHRSVSWYQQTPGQGLQFLFEYFSETQRNKGNFPGRFSGRQFSNSRSEMNVSTLELGDSALYLCASRTGGTNEKLFFGSGTQLSVL.

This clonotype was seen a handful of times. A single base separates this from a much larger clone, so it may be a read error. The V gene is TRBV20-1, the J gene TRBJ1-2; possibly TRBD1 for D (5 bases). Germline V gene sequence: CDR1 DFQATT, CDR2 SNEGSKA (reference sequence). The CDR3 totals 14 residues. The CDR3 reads CSASSGTENYGDTF. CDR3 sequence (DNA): TGCAGTGCTAGCTCCGGGACCGAGAACTATGGCGACACCTTC.

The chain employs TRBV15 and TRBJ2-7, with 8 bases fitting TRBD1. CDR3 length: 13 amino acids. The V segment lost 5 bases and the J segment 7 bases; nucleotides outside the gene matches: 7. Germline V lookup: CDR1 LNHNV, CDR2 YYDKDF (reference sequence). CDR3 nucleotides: TGTGCCACCAGCCCCCGGACAGGGTATGAGCAGTACTTC. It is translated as CATSPRTGYEQYF.

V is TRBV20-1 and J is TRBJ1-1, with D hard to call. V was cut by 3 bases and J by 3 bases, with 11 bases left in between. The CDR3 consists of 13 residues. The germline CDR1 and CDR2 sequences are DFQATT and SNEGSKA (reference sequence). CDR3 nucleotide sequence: TGCAGTGCTAGTAGACGACCCGACACTGAAGCTTTCTTT. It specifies CSASRRPDTEAFF.

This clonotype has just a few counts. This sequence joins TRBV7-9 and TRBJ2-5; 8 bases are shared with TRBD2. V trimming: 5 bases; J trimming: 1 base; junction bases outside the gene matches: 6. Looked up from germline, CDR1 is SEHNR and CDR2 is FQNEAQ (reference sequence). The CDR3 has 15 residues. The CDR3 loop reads CASSLTTSAQETQYF. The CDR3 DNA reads TGTGCCAGCAGCCTTACGACTAGCGCCCAAGAGACCCAGTACTTC.

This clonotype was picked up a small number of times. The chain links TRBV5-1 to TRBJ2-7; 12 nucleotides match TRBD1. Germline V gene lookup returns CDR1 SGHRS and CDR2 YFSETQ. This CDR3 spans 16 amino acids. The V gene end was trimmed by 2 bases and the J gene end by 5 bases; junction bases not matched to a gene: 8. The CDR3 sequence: CASSFTPGQGANEQYF. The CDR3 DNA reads TGCGCCAGCAGCTTCACCCCGGGACAGGGGGCGAACGAGCAGTACTTC.

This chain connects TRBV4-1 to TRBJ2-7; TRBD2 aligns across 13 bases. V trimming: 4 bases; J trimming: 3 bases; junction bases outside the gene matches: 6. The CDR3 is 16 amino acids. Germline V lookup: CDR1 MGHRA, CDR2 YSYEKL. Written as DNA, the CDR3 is TGCGCCAGCAGCCCACTTACTAGCGGGAGGGGCTACGAGCAGTACTTC. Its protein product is CASSPLTSGRGYEQYF.

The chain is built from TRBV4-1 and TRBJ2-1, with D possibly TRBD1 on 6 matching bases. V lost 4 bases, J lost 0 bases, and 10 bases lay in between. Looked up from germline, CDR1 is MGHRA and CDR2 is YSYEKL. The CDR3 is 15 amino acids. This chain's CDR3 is CASSRQVASYNEQFF. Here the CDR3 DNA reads TGCGCCAGCAGCCGACAGGTCGCCTCCTACAATGAGCAGTTCTTC.

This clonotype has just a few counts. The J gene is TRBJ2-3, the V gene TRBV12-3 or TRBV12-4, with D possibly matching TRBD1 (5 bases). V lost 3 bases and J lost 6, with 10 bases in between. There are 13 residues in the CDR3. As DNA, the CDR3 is TGTGCCAGCAGTTTTGCAGGGATGGATACGCAGTATTTT. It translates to CASSFAGMDTQYF.

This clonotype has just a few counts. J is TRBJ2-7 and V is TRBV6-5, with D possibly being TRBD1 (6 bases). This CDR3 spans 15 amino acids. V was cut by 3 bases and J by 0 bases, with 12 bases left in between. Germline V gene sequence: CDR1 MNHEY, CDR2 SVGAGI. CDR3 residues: CASSYGGSSSYEQYF. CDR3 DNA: TGTGCCAGCAGTTATGGGGGCTCTAGCTCCTACGAGCAGTACTTC.

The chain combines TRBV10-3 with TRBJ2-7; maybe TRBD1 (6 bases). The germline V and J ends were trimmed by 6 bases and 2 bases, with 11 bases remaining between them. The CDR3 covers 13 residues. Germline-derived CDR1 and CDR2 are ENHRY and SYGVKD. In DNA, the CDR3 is TGTGCCATCAGCTGGGACACAACCTACGAGCAGTACTTC. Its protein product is CAISWDTTYEQYF.

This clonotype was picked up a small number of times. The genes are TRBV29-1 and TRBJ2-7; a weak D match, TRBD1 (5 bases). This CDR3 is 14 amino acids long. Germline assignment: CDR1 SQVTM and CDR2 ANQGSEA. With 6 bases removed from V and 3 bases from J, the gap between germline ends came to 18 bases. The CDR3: CSVPGREIGYEQYF. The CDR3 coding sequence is TGCAGCGTCCCCGGCAGGGAAATAGGCTACGAGCAGTACTTC.